Listed here are 26 T cell receptor beta chains from one sample, sequenced in a study of CD8 T cells in Susac syndrome (dated by TCRdb to between 2018 and 2021). Receptor libraries were prepared by the immunoSEQ multiplex PCR assay. RNA was extracted using the RNeasy kit, and roughly 0.5 to 1 ug of the RNA was reverse transcribed with random hexamers. TCRdb reprocessed the public reads (quality trimming at Q25 with fastp, clone calling with MiXCR) and kept in-frame beta chains. Duplicate CDR3 protein sequences are folded into a single record with the most common DNA and genes. The sample table shows 150,000 to 200,000 distinct CDR3 sequences, and around 94% are seen once. Around 0.14% of the sample comes from the top ten. Material for sequencing was CD4+ T cells from PBMCs. Receptors were obtained from a human donor in good health.

The genes are TRBV7-2 and TRBJ1-4, with 9 nucleotides matching TRBD1. Germline lookup yields CDR1 SGHTA and CDR2 FQGNSA. The CDR3 consists of 15 residues. With 4 bases clipped from V and 7 bases from J, the junction kept 7 bases outside the gene matches. DNA for the CDR3: TGTGCCAGCAGCTGGGCCGGGACAGGGATTGAAAAACTGTTTTTT. This sequence encodes CASSWAGTGIEKLFF.

The rearrangement uses TRBV6-1 and TRBJ1-6; TRBD1 aligns across 8 bases. The CDR3 contains 14 residues. Germline V gene lookup returns CDR1 MNHNS and CDR2 SASEGT. The J segment lost 5 bases and the V segment lost 10 bases, leaving 7 bases of the junction unmatched. This chain's CDR3 is CATRDRTHNSPLHF. DNA of the CDR3: TGTGCCACGAGGGACAGGACACATAATTCACCCCTCCACTTT.

The chain recombines TRBV5-4 with TRBJ2-5; no clear D. Trimming took 1 base from V and 4 from J, leaving 8 bases between them. Germline V CDR1 and CDR2: SGHNT, YYREEE (reference sequence). This CDR3 comprises 13 residues. CDR3 coding DNA: TGTGCCAGCAGCTTGTCGTTGGTAGAGACCCAGTACTTC. Protein product: CASSLSLVETQYF. The entire variable domain, with the rest obtained from reference TRBV5-4 and TRBJ2-5, is as follows: ETGVTQSPTHLIKTRGQQVTLRCSSQSGHNTVSWYQQALGQGPQFIFQYYREEENGRGNFPPRFSGLQFPNYSSELNVNALELDDSALYLCASSLSLVETQYFGPGTRLLVL.

V gene TRBV5-1 combines with J gene TRBJ2-5; 9 positions match TRBD1. V lost 5 bases, J lost 3 bases, and 5 bases stayed unmatched. Germline-derived CDR1 and CDR2 are SGHRS and YFSETQ. This CDR3 region has 14 residues. The CDR3 region is CASRRDRVEETQYF. The CDR3 DNA sequence: TGCGCCAGCAGACGGGACAGGGTTGAAGAGACCCAGTACTTC.

The chain employs TRBV12-3 or TRBV12-4 and TRBJ1-5; TRBD1 matches 9 bases. With V trimmed by 6 bases and J by 7 bases, 7 bases remained unmatched. The CDR3 loop spans 14 amino acids. CDR3 DNA sequence: TGTGCCAGCAGCCGGACAGGGGTTCGACAGCCCCAGCATTTT. Amino acids: CASSRTGVRQPQHF.

The chain is built from TRBV5-1 and TRBJ2-7; 9 bases are shared with TRBD1. The junction had 12 bases not matched to a gene; V was cut back by 5 bases and J by 6 bases. There are 15 residues in the CDR3. CDR1 and CDR2 (germline): SGHRS, YFSETQ. The CDR3 spells CASSFAGQGTGEQYF. The DNA for the CDR3 is TGCGCCAGCAGTTTTGCAGGACAGGGGACTGGCGAGCAGTACTTC.

This clonotype was seen a few times. The chain combines TRBV3-1 with TRBJ2-3; D not resolved. V lost 1 base, J lost 6 bases, and 5 bases lay in between. This CDR3 is built from 12 residues. Germline values: CDR1 LGHDT, CDR2 YNNKEL (reference sequence). This chain's CDR3 is CASSQGFDTQYF. The CDR3 DNA follows: TGTGCCAGCAGCCAAGGTTTTGATACGCAGTATTTT.

This chain joins TRBV20-1 and TRBJ1-1, with TRBD1 identical over 8 bases. The germline V gene encodes CDR1 DFQATT and CDR2 SNEGSKA (reference sequence). The V segment lost 5 bases and the J segment 1 base; nucleotides outside the gene matches: 9. The CDR3 totals 15 residues. CDR3 in amino acids: CSAPSPGQANTEAFF. The CDR3 DNA follows: TGCAGTGCTCCCTCGCCGGGACAGGCGAACACTGAAGCTTTCTTT.

This clonotype was counted a single time. CDR3 in DNA: TGTGCCTGGAGTGTACAACTCAAAGAGACCCAGTACTTC. This sequence encodes CAWSVQLKETQYF. The chain carries TRBV30 and TRBJ2-5; D is unresolved. The ends were cut back, 0 bases at V and 3 bases at J, with 8 bases in the middle. From germline, CDR1 is GTSNPN and CDR2 SVGIG (reference sequence). This CDR3 contains 13 residues.

The J gene is TRBJ2-5, the V gene TRBV24-1, with a weak D call TRBD1 (7 bases). The CDR3 loop spans 13 amino acids. Trimming removed 9 bases from V and 3 bases from J, with 13 bases in between. Germline CDR1 is KGHDR and CDR2 is SFDVKD. The CDR3 coding sequence is TGTGCCACCGCCGCAGGGGGGAAAGAGACCCAGTACTTC. Encoded protein: CATAAGGKETQYF.

The sample holds one count of this clonotype. V is TRBV3-1 and J is TRBJ1-2; a possible D gene is TRBD1 (6 bases). Trimming took off 4 bases at V and 4 bases at J, with 16 bases between the two ends. Germline V gene data show CDR1 as LGHDT and CDR2 as YNNKEL (reference sequence). CDR3 length: 15 amino acids. For the CDR3, the DNA is TGTGCCAGCAGCCCTACCGGGACACGGGTCTATGGCTACACCTTC. Translation: CASSPTGTRVYGYTF.

V gene TRBV5-1 combines with J gene TRBJ1-4; TRBD1 might be the D (6 bases). V was clipped by 1 base and J by 4 bases, with 8 bases between them. Germline V gene lookup returns CDR1 SGHRS and CDR2 YFSETQ. The CDR3 is 14 residues long. CDR3: CASSLTGRNEKLFF. As DNA, the CDR3 is TGCGCCAGCAGCTTGACAGGGCGTAATGAAAAACTGTTTTTT.

The CDR3 DNA follows: TGTGCCAGCAGTTTATTAGAGGGGGCGGCCTACACTGAAGCTTTCTTT. Residues: CASSLLEGAAYTEAFF. The J gene is TRBJ1-1, the V gene TRBV27, with 7 bases aligning to TRBD1. Germline V gene lookup returns CDR1 MNHEY and CDR2 SMNVEV (reference sequence). The trim removed 1 base at V and 3 bases at J, leaving 8 bases unmatched. The CDR3 runs 16 residues.

This rearrangement joins TRBV28 to TRBJ2-7; tentatively, D is TRBD1 (7 bases). Germline V CDR1 and CDR2: MDHEN, SYDVKM. V was cut by 3 bases and J by 0 bases, with 12 bases left in between. This CDR3 is built from 15 residues. CDR3 nucleotide sequence: TGTGCCAGCAGTTTTGGAGGGGGCCCCTCCTACGAGCAGTACTTC. Translating it yields CASSFGGGPSYEQYF.

The chain is built from TRBV6-2 or TRBV6-3 and TRBJ1-6; 9 bases map to TRBD1. The CDR3 length is 13 residues. The V gene end was trimmed by 7 bases and the J gene end by 11 bases; junction bases not matched to a gene: 6. Germline V gene data show CDR1 as MNHEY and CDR2 as SVGEGT. The CDR3 DNA is TGTGCCAGCAAATGGACAGGGGAGGCACCCCTCCACTTT. It is translated as CASKWTGEAPLHF.

This clonotype is a singleton in its sample. For the CDR3, the DNA is TGTGCCAGCAGCTTAGCACAGTCATCCTGGGGCTACACCTTC. It translates to CASSLAQSSWGYTF. The gene calls are TRBV7-9 and TRBJ1-2; D is ambiguous. The germline V and J ends were trimmed by 0 bases and 8 bases, with 13 bases remaining between them. The CDR3 sequence is 14 residues long. Per germline, CDR1 SEHNR and CDR2 FQNEAQ (reference sequence).

This chain uses TRBV20-1 with TRBJ2-5, with a possible D match to TRBD2 (6 bases). Germline V lookup: CDR1 DFQATT, CDR2 SNEGSKA (reference sequence). This CDR3 is 13 amino acids long. The germline V and J ends were trimmed by 3 bases and 5 bases, with 13 bases remaining between them. CDR3 nucleotide sequence: TGCAGTGCTAGGCCCCTAGCGAGGGAGACCCAGTACTTC. It is translated as CSARPLARETQYF.

CDR3 amino acids: CASSVPGELFF. Here the CDR3 DNA reads TGTGCCAGCAGCGTTCCCGGGGAGCTGTTTTTT. This chain joins TRBV9 and TRBJ2-2; D is undetermined. The germline V gene has CDR1 SGDLS and CDR2 YYNGEE. V shed 2 bases and J shed 6 bases, with 2 bases lying between them. The CDR3 contains 11 residues.

The chain combines TRBV28 with TRBJ2-7, with 7 bases identical to TRBD1. CDR3 length: 13 amino acids. Germline trimming cut 4 bases from V and 3 bases from J; bases unmatched to any gene: 3. The germline V gene has CDR1 MDHEN and CDR2 SYDVKM. CDR3 amino acids: CASSSGQVYEQYF. The DNA for the CDR3 is TGTGCCAGCAGTTCCGGACAGGTCTACGAGCAGTACTTC.

The chain links TRBV20-1 to TRBJ1-2; D not resolved. Looked up from germline, CDR1 is DFQATT and CDR2 is SNEGSKA (reference sequence). CDR3 length: 15 residues. Trimming cost V 6 bases and J 2 bases, with 19 bases left between them. This chain's CDR3 is CSAQDGPTDNYGYTF. Here the CDR3 DNA reads TGCAGTGCCCAAGACGGGCCTACAGACAACTATGGCTACACCTTC.

This clonotype appeared a single time. The CDR3 bases are TGTGCCAGCAGTTACGCTGAAAACCTCCACTTT. Protein sequence: CASSYAENLHF. The V gene is TRBV6-2 or TRBV6-3, the J gene TRBJ1-6; D remains ambiguous. The CDR3 contains 11 residues. The germline V gene has CDR1 MNHEY and CDR2 SVGEGT. Trimming stripped 2 bases from V and 15 bases from J, with 8 bases between.

The chain carries TRBV12-3 or TRBV12-4 and TRBJ2-2; D uncertain. Trimming pared 1 base from V and 0 bases from J, leaving 3 bases between. CDR3 length equals 14 residues. DNA of the CDR3: TGTGCCAGCAGTTTAGGGGCGAACACCGGGGAGCTGTTTTTT. Translating gives CASSLGANTGELFF.

The rearrangement links TRBV5-8 to TRBJ1-1; 8 bases are shared with TRBD1. Germline V gene data show CDR1 as SGHTS and CDR2 as YDEGEE. The J segment lost 8 bases and the V segment lost 3 bases, leaving 9 bases of the junction unmatched. This CDR3 comprises 14 residues. This chain's CDR3 is CASSSGQGVAEAFF. CDR3 coding DNA: TGTGCCAGCAGCTCTGGACAGGGAGTGGCAGAAGCTTTCTTT.

This chain uses TRBV29-1 with TRBJ2-5; 8 positions agree with TRBD2. From germline, CDR1 is SQVTM and CDR2 ANQGSEA. V was pared by 4 bases and J by 2 bases, with 6 bases of the junction left unmatched. This CDR3 has 14 amino acids. The CDR3 is CSVVRGGRQETQYF. The CDR3 DNA is TGCAGCGTTGTACGGGGGGGTAGACAAGAGACCCAGTACTTC.

This chain links TRBV2 with TRBJ2-1, with 10 bases matching TRBD1. The CDR3 has 12 amino acids. The germline CDR1 and CDR2 sequences are SNHLY and FYNNEI. With V trimmed by 11 bases and J by 10 bases, 8 bases remained unmatched. DNA for the CDR3: TGTGCCGGGGGACAGGGGATCGGGGAGCAGTTCTTC. Translation gives CAGGQGIGEQFF. The full variable domain, in which reference TRBV2 and TRBJ2-1 provide the parts outside the CDR3, is EPEVTQTPSHQVTQMGQEVILRCVPISNHLYFYWYRQILGQKVEFLVSFYNNEISEKSEIFDDQFSVERPDGSNFTLKIRSTKLEDSAMYFCAGGQGIGEQFFGPGTRLTVL.

The gene calls are TRBV7-6 and TRBJ2-7, with TRBD2 identical over 10 bases. Trimming took 5 bases from V and 2 from J; bases not matched to a gene: 9. The CDR3 spans 16 residues. Germline lookup yields CDR1 SGHVS and CDR2 FNYEAQ. The CDR3 sequence is CASSSNSGGLPYEQYF. CDR3 nucleotides: TGTGCCAGCAGCAGTAATAGCGGGGGGCTTCCCTACGAGCAGTACTTC. The whole variable domain, filled in from reference TRBV7-6 and TRBJ2-7, reads GAGVSQSPRYKVTKRGQDVALRCDPISGHVSLYWYRQALGQGPEFLTYFNYEAQQDKSGLPNDRFSAERPEGSISTLTIQRTEQRDSAMYRCASSSNSGGLPYEQYFGPGTRLTVT.